Included here is one TCR beta chain sequence, with context. What it binds is unknown. Cultured CD4+ T cell DNA was sequenced using the Oncomine TCR Beta short-read assay. TCRdb reprocessed the PCR reads with MiXCR, giving one entry per CDR3 protein. The data contain around 25,000 distinct CDR3 sequences, more than 25% of them singletons. This record belongs to a study of vaccination and CD4 T cells after COVID-19. Trimming took 3 bases from V and 5 from J, leaving 16 bases between them. This CDR3 contains 15 residues. Germline CDR1 reads MNHNS; CDR2 reads SASEGT. Documented time point: late sampling 161 to 241 days after vaccination in three convalescent patients. Treatment described: approximately nine-day PBMC culture with coronavirus spike peptide pools or control peptides (ViraFEST assay).

Specimen: CD4+ T cells from blood, cultured in vitro, collected about 7 months after SARS-CoV-2 vaccination. This receptor was identified in a human donor who had recovered from COVID-19. The V and J genes are TRBV6-1 and TRBJ2-5; TRBD1 might be the D (6 bases). Here the CDR3 reads CASSDSTGNWETQYF. Written as DNA, the CDR3 is TGTGCCAGCAGTGACTCTACAGGGAATTGGGAGACCCAGTACTTC.